The sequence of this TCR delta chain was determined in a study of γδ T cells in repeated Plasmodium falciparum infection. The wider study: Malian children with intense seasonal malaria exposure were compared with matched Australian children. Malian gammadelta TCRs were studied during no-transmission periods and across acute malaria episodes. Study-wide points: Repeated controlled infections reportedly drove waves of new clonotype selection in Vdelta2-negative, mostly Vdelta1+, gammadelta repertoires.

Flow sorting of PBMC yielded separate Vgamma9/Vdelta2+ and Vdelta2-negative gammadelta T cell populations for bulk repertoire analysis. Points on this clone: Its antigen remains unidentified. TCRdb's protein, taken from a much larger clone, differs from this DNA's translation at residue 4, likely owing to a read error; the protein displayed comes from the DNA.

Sequencing covered both gamma and delta TCR chains per sample. TCRdb re-called the multiplex PCR reads via CATT. The table lists 45,000 to 70,000 delta-chain clones, approximately 1.7% of them singletons. CDR3 length: 17 amino acids. Germline CDR1 TSWWSYY, CDR2 QGS. Sequencing was carried out using gamma-delta T cells from blood. This TCR came from a pool of human donors (malaria-infected and uninfected, not separated). The gene calls are TRDV1 and TRDJ1; the match to TRDD3 covers 7 bases. The chain's CDR3 is CALVEELGLRATDKLIF. The CDR3 DNA reads as TGTGCTCTTGTGGAAGAACTGGGGCTTAGGGCCACCGATAAACTCATCTTT.